This T cell receptor beta chain appears in the sequencing data of a study of blood T cell repertoires in COVID-19. On the study more broadly: The United States, Italy and Spain supplied acute and convalescent COVID-19 samples. The cDNA or gDNA used as material had been derived from T cells, B-cell-depleted T cells, or PBMCs.

Seattle's enrolled individuals joined amid active infection and were then monitored longitudinally. The CDR3 runs 14 residues. Germline V CDR1 and CDR2: SGHTA, FQGNSA. V lost 5 bases, J lost 0 bases, and 7 bases lay in between. TCRdb keeps only in-frame clones here, not all; method: immunoSEQ multiplex PCR. The profile covers roughly 220,000 clones, with 86% appearing a single time and roughly 10% taken by the ten largest. This sequence was found in a woman aged 50 to 60 with COVID-19, enrolled during active disease. The sample comprised peripheral blood. The gene calls are TRBV7-2 and TRBJ1-4, with a weak D call TRBD1 (6 bases). The CDR3 protein is CASSRTATNEKLFF. CDR3 DNA sequence: TGTGCCAGCAGCCGGACAGCAACTAATGAAAAACTGTTTTTT.